This T cell receptor (beta chain) was sequenced during a study of naive and memory T cell subsets. Regarding the study as a whole: Over 85% of naive TCR sequences appeared only once, unlike memory subsets.

The germline V and J ends were trimmed by 0 bases and 0 bases, with 17 bases remaining between them. Germline lookup yields CDR1 SGHDT and CDR2 YYEEEE. This CDR3 is built from 18 residues. Both TRBC1 and TRBC2 were covered by a beta constant-region primer of two equimolar oligonucleotides. Four rounds of PCR amplified the ligated cDNA using nested alpha and beta constant-region primers plus SP2. TCRdb re-derived calls from the UMI-ligation and nested PCR reads in MiXCR, one entry per CDR3 protein. The repertoire holds 80,000 to 95,000 distinct CDR3 sequences, around 9% seen once, with less than 1.5% in the top ten. This clonotype was counted a few times. Its antigen is still unknown.

This sequence was found in a human donor in good health. J is TRBJ2-3 and V is TRBV5-6, with D unclear. Sequenced input: naive CD8+ T cells from blood. For the CDR3, the DNA is TGTGCCAGCAGCTTGGGTGGCGCTGGTCTAGTTAGCACAGATACGCAGTATTTT. Protein sequence: CASSLGGAGLVSTDTQYF.